Listed below are T cell receptor beta chains from one sample, sequenced in a study of T cells in Graves' hyperthyroidism and ophthalmopathy. TCRdb reanalysed the multiplex PCR reads using MiXCR and keeps one entry per CDR3 protein. The sample consists of about 420,000 distinct CDR3 sequences, approximately 14% of them appearing once. Sample: blood. All receptors come from a woman aged 18-29 years with Graves' hyperthyroidism. Both conserved end residues are part of each CDR3. A D gene is named only where the DNA matches it firmly. Some rows mark clone size as missing; the rest say once, few, many or name a class of expanded clone.

v_gene	j_gene	d_gene	abundance	CDR3aa	CDR3nt
TRBV3-1	TRBJ2-5	NA	many	CASSQDGTWQETQYF	TGTGCCAGCAGCCAAGACGGGACTTGGCAAGAGACCCAGTACTTC
TRBV7-9	TRBJ2-3	TRBD2	many	CASSSVAGGVTDTQYF	TGTGCCAGCAGCTCGGTAGCGGGAGGGGTAACAGATACGCAGTATTTT
TRBV20-1	TRBJ2-7	TRBD2	many	CSAEPLAGEAYEQYF	TGCAGTGCTGAGCCCCTAGCGGGAGAGGCCTACGAGCAGTACTTC
TRBV20-1	TRBJ2-5	TRBD2	many	CSARLLAGETQYF	TGCAGTGCTAGGTTGCTAGCGGGAGAGACCCAGTACTTC
TRBV27	TRBJ1-1	NA	many	CASSSLTGFTEAFF	TGTGCCAGCAGTTCCCTTACAGGGTTCACTGAAGCTTTCTTT
TRBV6-2/TRBV6-3	TRBJ2-7	NA	NA	CASSLLTGASNEQYF	TGTGCCAGCAGTCTCTTAACAGGTGCTAGCAACGAGCAGTACTTC
TRBV12-3/TRBV12-4	TRBJ1-1	NA	many	CASRRGGETEAFF	TGTGCCAGCAGGCGGGGGGGGGAAACTGAAGCTTTCTTT
TRBV20-1	TRBJ2-7	NA	many	CSARDLERWQSAYEQYF	TGCAGTGCTAGAGATCTTGAACGTTGGCAGTCCGCCTACGAGCAGTACTTC
TRBV20-1	TRBJ2-1	NA	few	CSAGNTWTGRDEQFF	TGCAGTGCTGGTAATACCTGGACAGGGAGGGATGAGCAGTTCTTC
TRBV28	TRBJ1-1	NA	many	CASVARLGSAEAFF	TGTGCCAGCGTCGCTCGATTGGGGTCGGCTGAAGCTTTCTTT
TRBV7-9	TRBJ1-2	NA	NA	CASGLAVRTYGYTF	TGTGCCAGCGGCTTGGCCGTCAGGACCTATGGCTACACCTTC
TRBV28	TRBJ2-1	TRBD2	many	CASSYLTGTSTLNEQFF	TGTGCCAGCAGTTATCTCACCGGGACTAGCACCTTGAATGAGCAGTTCTTC
TRBV4-1	TRBJ2-7	TRBD1	NA	CASSGNRGIYEQYF	TGCGCCAGCAGCGGGAACAGGGGGATTTACGAGCAGTACTTC
TRBV28	TRBJ1-2	NA	many	CASTPHGPVEGYTF	TGTGCCAGCACCCCACACGGGCCCGTGGAAGGCTACACCTTC
TRBV27	TRBJ2-7	NA	NA	CASSLFSSSYEQYF	TGTGCCAGCAGTTTATTTAGCAGTTCCTACGAGCAGTACTTC
TRBV6-1	TRBJ2-7	NA	many	CASSAGDYLEQYF	TGTGCCAGCAGCGCGGGTGACTACCTCGAGCAGTACTTC
TRBV7-8	TRBJ2-2	TRBD1	NA	CASSREQGGGELFF	TGTGCCAGCAGCCGAGAACAGGGGGGCGGGGAGCTGTTTTTT
TRBV7-9	TRBJ2-1	NA	many	CASSHRVYEQFF	TGTGCCAGCAGCCACAGGGTTTATGAGCAGTTCTTC
TRBV20-1	TRBJ1-5	TRBD1	few	CSAALGQGSNQPQHF	TGCAGTGCCGCCTTGGGACAGGGAAGCAATCAGCCCCAGCATTTT
TRBV6-5	TRBJ2-1	TRBD2	NA	CASSYAGEYNEQFF	TGTGCCAGCAGTTACGCGGGAGAGTACAATGAGCAGTTCTTC
TRBV3-1	TRBJ2-2	NA	many	CASSQFSANTGELFF	TGTGCCAGCAGCCAATTCTCAGCGAACACCGGGGAGCTGTTTTTT
TRBV24-1	TRBJ2-3	TRBD2	few	CATSGPSGTSTDTQYF	TGTGCCACCAGTGGTCCTAGCGGGACTAGCACAGATACGCAGTATTTT
TRBV28	TRBJ2-5	TRBD1	many	CASSLPPGQVIQETQYF	TGTGCCAGCAGTTTACCTCCGGGACAGGTGATACAAGAGACCCAGTACTTC
TRBV3-1	TRBJ2-7	NA	NA	CASSQGDRTNEQYF	TGTGCCAGCAGCCAAGGGGACCGAACCAACGAGCAGTACTTC
TRBV9	TRBJ2-2	TRBD2	once	CASSLVAGTGELFF	TGCGCCAGCAGCTTGGTAGCGGGGACCGGGGAGCTGTTTTTT
TRBV2	TRBJ1-1	TRBD1	many	CAGKQGTWDTEAFF	TGTGCCGGGAAACAGGGGACTTGGGACACTGAAGCTTTCTTT
TRBV28	TRBJ2-1	TRBD1	many	CASSSGLGQGPFF	TGTGCCAGCAGTTCCGGCTTGGGACAGGGTCCGTTCTTC
TRBV9	TRBJ2-3	NA	NA	CASSSMGVADTQYF	TGTGCCAGCAGCTCCATGGGTGTAGCGGATACGCAGTATTTT
TRBV20-1	TRBJ1-5	TRBD1	NA	CSVTQGGGIQPQHF	TGCAGTGTTACCCAGGGGGGCGGGATTCAGCCCCAGCATTTT
TRBV6-2/TRBV6-3	TRBJ2-5	NA	many	CASSDRWESGWSQYF	TGTGCCAGCAGTGACCGATGGGAGTCAGGGTGGTCCCAGTACTTC
TRBV20-1	TRBJ2-7	NA	many	CSARGGRYEQYF	TGCAGTGCTAGAGGGGGCCGCTACGAGCAGTACTTC
TRBV28	TRBJ1-1	TRBD1	many	CASSQTFDRGAEAFF	TGTGCCAGCAGTCAAACGTTTGACAGGGGAGCCGAAGCTTTCTTT
TRBV6-1	TRBJ2-5	TRBD1	NA	CASRDRNSQETQYF	TGTGCCAGCAGGGACAGGAACTCACAAGAGACCCAGTACTTC
TRBV28	TRBJ2-7	TRBD1	many	CASRGQGADEQYF	TGTGCCAGCAGGGGACAGGGGGCAGACGAGCAGTACTTC
TRBV27	TRBJ1-6	TRBD1	many	CASRQGVEGSPLHF	TGTGCCAGCAGACAGGGGGTTGAAGGTTCACCCCTCCACTTT
TRBV5-1	TRBJ2-1	TRBD2	many	CASSAGTSRTYNEQFF	TGCGCCAGCAGCGCCGGGACTAGCAGAACCTACAATGAGCAGTTCTTC
TRBV7-2	TRBJ1-6	NA	few	CASRRAPSSYNSPLHF	TGTGCCAGCAGACGAGCGCCCAGCTCCTATAATTCACCCCTCCACTTT
TRBV20-1	TRBJ2-7	TRBD1	many	CSARVVSTGANEQYF	TGCAGTGCTAGAGTCGTATCAACAGGGGCGAACGAGCAGTACTTC
TRBV29-1	TRBJ1-1	NA	many	CSVGYGRGTEAFF	TGCAGCGTTGGATATGGTCGAGGCACTGAAGCTTTCTTT
TRBV15	TRBJ2-7	TRBD1	many	CATSRGDRVYEQYF	TGTGCCACCAGCAGGGGGGACAGGGTCTACGAGCAGTACTTC
TRBV13	TRBJ2-7	TRBD1	few	CASTTGTGLTEQYF	TGTGCCAGCACCACCGGGACAGGGTTAACCGAGCAGTACTTC
TRBV12-3/TRBV12-4	TRBJ1-1	NA	many	CASSSPEWGGTEAFF	TGTGCCAGCAGTTCCCCTGAATGGGGGGGAACTGAAGCTTTCTTT
TRBV4-3	TRBJ2-1	NA	many	CASSQELTGPSSYNEQFF	TGCGCCAGCAGCCAAGAACTAACGGGACCGTCCTCCTACAATGAGCAGTTCTTC
TRBV10-3	TRBJ2-7	NA	NA	CATAQAGPSYEQYF	TGTGCCACCGCCCAAGCGGGTCCCTCCTACGAGCAGTACTTC
TRBV29-1	TRBJ2-7	TRBD1	few	CSVRGQGAYEQYF	TGCAGCGTTCGAGGTCAGGGGGCCTACGAGCAGTACTTC
TRBV5-1	TRBJ2-5	NA	NA	CASSLAASVESETQYF	TGCGCCAGCAGCTTGGCGGCTAGCGTTGAGTCGGAGACCCAGTACTTC
TRBV3-1	TRBJ2-2	NA	many	CASSQGVGAGELFF	TGTGCCAGCAGCCAAGGAGTCGGGGCCGGGGAGCTGTTTTTT
TRBV7-9	TRBJ2-1	TRBD2	once	CTSSLAGNNEQFF	TGTACCAGCAGCTTAGCGGGGAACAATGAGCAGTTCTTC
TRBV11-3	TRBJ1-1	NA	many	CASSSNRVAEAFF	TGTGCCAGCAGCTCAAACAGGGTCGCTGAAGCTTTCTTT
TRBV27	TRBJ1-1	TRBD1	many	CASRPDRSAEAFF	TGTGCCAGCAGGCCGGACAGGTCTGCTGAAGCTTTCTTT
TRBV7-9	TRBJ1-5	NA	few	CASSLAGADNQPQHF	TGTGCCAGCAGCTTAGCGGGCGCAGACAATCAGCCCCAGCATTTT
TRBV5-1	TRBJ2-4	TRBD2	few	CASRLLAGGGKNIQYF	TGCGCCAGCAGGCTACTAGCGGGAGGCGGCAAAAACATTCAGTACTTC
TRBV13	TRBJ2-3	TRBD2	many	CASSKRLAGTAQDTQYF	TGTGCCAGCAGCAAAAGACTAGCGGGAACAGCCCAGGATACGCAGTATTTT